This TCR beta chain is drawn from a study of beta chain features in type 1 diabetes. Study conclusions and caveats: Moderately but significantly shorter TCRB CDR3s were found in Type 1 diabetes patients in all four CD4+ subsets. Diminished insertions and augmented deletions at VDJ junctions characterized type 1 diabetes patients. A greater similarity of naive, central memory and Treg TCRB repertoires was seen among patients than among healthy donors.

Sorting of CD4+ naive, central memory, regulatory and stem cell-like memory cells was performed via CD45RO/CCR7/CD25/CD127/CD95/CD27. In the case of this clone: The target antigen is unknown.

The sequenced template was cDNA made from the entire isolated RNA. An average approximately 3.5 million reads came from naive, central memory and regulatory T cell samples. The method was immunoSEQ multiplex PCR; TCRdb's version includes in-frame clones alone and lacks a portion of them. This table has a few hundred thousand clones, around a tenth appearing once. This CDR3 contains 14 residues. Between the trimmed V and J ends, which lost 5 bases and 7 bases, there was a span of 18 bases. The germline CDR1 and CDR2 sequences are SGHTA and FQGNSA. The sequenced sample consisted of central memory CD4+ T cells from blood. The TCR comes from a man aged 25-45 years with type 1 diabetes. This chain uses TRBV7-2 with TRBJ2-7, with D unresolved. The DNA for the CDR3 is TGTGCCAGCAGCCCCCCGGGCCTAGTGGGAGAGCAGTACTTC. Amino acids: CASSPPGLVGEQYF.